The sample holds many counts of the clone carrying this T cell receptor (beta chain). The antigen remains undetermined. The CDR3 loop spans 16 amino acids. Germline V gene lookup returns CDR1 SGHDT and CDR2 YYEEEE. V was cut by 4 bases and J by 0 bases, with 14 bases left in between. The entry originates in a study of T-cell reconstitution after alpha-beta-depleted transplantation in children. Study observations and caveats: Diversity of TCRbeta at day 60 was high in some patients, arising from surviving recipient T cells and thymic progenitors.

A library of TCRbeta sequences, prepared with unique molecular identifiers, was generated. TCRdb passed the PCR reads through MiXCR, listing each CDR3 protein once. The data show 280,000 or so distinct CDR3 sequences, under 14% seen once. This TCR derives from a male patient between 2 and 15 years old who had a stem cell transplant for chronic granulomatous disease, so the T cells may come from the graft donor. The sequences come from peripheral blood, collected 180 days after TCRalphabeta/CD19-depleted stem cell transplant. The chain uses TRBV5-6 and TRBJ2-1, with D maybe TRBD2 (6 bases). CDR3 sequence: CASSRLSGSSYNEQFF. The CDR3 nucleotides are TGTGCCAGCAGCCGCCTTAGCGGAAGCTCCTACAATGAGCAGTTCTTC. Filled out from reference TRBV5-6 and TRBJ2-1, the complete variable domain reads DAGVTQSPTHLIKTRGQQVTLRCSPKSGHDTVSWYQQALGQGPQFIFQYYEEEERQRGNFPDRFSGHQFPNYSSELNVNALLLGDSALYLCASSRLSGSSYNEQFFGPGTRLTVL.